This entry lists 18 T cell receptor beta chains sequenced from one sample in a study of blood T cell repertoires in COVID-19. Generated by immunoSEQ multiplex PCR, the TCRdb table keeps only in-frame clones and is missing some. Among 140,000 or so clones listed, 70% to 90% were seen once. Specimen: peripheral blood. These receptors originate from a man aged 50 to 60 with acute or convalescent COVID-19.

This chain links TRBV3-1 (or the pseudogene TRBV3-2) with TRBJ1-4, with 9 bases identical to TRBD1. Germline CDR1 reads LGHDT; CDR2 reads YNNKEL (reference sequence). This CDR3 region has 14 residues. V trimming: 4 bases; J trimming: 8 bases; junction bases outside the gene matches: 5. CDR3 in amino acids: CASSLRQGGEKLFF. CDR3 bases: TGTGCCAGCAGCCTTCGACAGGGGGGGGAAAAACTGTTTTTT.

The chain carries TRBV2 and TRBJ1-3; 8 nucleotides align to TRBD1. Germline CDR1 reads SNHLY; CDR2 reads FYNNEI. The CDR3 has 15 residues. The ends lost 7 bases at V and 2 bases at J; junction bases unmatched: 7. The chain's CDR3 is CASKTGAHAGNTIYF. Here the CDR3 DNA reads TGTGCCAGCAAGACAGGGGCCCACGCTGGAAACACCATATATTTT.

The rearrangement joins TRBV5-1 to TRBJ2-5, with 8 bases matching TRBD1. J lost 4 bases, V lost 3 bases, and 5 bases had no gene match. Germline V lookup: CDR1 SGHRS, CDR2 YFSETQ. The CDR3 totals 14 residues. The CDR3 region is CASSSDTGGETQYF. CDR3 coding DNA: TGCGCCAGCAGCTCAGATACAGGGGGAGAGACCCAGTACTTC.

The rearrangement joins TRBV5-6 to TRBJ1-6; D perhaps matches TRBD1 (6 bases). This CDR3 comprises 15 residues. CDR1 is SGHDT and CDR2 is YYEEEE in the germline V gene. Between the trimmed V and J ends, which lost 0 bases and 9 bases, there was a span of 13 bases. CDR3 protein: CASSLEVRGSSPLHF. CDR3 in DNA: TGTGCCAGCAGCTTGGAAGTCAGGGGAAGTTCACCCCTCCACTTT.

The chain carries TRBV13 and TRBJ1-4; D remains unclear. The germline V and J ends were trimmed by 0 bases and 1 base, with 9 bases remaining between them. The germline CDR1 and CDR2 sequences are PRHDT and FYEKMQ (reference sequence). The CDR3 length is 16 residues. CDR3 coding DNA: TGTGCCAGCAGCTTAGGCGGAGGAGAAACTAATGAAAAACTGTTTTTT. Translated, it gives CASSLGGGETNEKLFF.

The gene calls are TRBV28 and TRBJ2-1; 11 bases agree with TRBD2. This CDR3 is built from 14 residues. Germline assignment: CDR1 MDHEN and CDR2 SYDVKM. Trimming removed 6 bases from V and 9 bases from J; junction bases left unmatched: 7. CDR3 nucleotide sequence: TGTGCCAGCAGACTAGCGGGAGCGTTTGGTGAGCAGTTCTTC. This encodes CASRLAGAFGEQFF.

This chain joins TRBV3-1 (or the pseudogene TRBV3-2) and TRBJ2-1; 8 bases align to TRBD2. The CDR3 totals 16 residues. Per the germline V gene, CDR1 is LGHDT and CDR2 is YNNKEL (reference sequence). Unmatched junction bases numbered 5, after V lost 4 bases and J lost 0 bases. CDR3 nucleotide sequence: TGTGCCAGCAGCCTAGTCGGGGGGGTCTCCTACAATGAGCAGTTCTTC. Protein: CASSLVGGVSYNEQFF.

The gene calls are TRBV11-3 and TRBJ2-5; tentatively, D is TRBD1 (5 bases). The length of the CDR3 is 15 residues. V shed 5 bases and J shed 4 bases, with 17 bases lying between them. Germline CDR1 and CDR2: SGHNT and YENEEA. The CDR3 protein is CASSKDQGRGETQYF. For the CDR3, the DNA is TGTGCCAGCAGCAAAGACCAGGGAAGGGGAGAGACCCAGTACTTC.

CDR3 nucleotides: TGTGCCAGCAGTTTAGGAGGCTCACCCCTCCACTTT. Translated: CASSLGGSPLHF. The rearrangement joins TRBV27 to TRBJ1-6; D ambiguous. The CDR3 loop spans 12 amino acids. V gave up 2 bases and J gave up 10 bases, with 6 bases separating them. Germline V CDR1 and CDR2: MNHEY, SMNVEV (reference sequence).

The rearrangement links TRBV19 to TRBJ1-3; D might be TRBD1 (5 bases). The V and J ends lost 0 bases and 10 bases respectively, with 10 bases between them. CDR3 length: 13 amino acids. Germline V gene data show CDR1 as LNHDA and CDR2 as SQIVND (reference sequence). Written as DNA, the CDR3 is TGTGCCAGTAGTATAGATCAGGGTCGTACCATATATTTT. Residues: CASSIDQGRTIYF.

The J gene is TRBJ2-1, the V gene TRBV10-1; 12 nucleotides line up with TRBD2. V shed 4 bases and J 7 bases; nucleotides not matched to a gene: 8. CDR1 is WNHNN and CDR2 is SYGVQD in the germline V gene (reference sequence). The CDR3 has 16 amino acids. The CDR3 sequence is CASSGDLAGGPNEQFF. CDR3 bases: TGCGCCAGCAGTGGGGATCTAGCGGGAGGGCCTAATGAGCAGTTCTTC.

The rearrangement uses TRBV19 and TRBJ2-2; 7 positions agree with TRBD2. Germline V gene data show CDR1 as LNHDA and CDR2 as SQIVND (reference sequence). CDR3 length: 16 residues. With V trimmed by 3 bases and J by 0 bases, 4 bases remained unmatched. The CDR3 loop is CASSILGGSNTGELFF. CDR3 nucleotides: TGTGCCAGTAGTATTCTCGGGGGGTCGAACACCGGGGAGCTGTTTTTT.

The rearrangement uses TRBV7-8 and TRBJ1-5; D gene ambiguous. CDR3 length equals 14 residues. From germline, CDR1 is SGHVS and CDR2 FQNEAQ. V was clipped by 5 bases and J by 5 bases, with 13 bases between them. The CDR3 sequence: CASSPLRSDQPQHF. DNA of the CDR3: TGTGCCAGCAGCCCCCTCCGCAGCGATCAGCCCCAGCATTTT.

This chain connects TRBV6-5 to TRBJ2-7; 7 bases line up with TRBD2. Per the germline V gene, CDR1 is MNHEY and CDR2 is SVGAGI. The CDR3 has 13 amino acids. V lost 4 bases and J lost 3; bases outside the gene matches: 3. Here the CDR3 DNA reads TGTGCCAGCAGTTGGACGGGGGGCTACGAGCAGTACTTC. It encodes CASSWTGGYEQYF.

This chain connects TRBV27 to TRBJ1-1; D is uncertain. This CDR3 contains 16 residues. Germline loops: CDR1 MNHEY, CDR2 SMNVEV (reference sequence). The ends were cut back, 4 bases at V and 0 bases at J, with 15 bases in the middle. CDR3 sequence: CASSSGVRFMNTEAFF. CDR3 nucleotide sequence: TGTGCCAGCAGTTCCGGGGTCAGATTCATGAACACTGAAGCTTTCTTT.

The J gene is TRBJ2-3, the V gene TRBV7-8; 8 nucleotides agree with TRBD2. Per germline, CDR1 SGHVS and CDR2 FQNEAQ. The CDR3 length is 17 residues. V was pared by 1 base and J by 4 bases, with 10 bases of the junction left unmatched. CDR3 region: CASSLVPGREVADTQYF. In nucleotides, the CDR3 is TGTGCCAGCAGCTTAGTTCCGGGGCGGGAGGTCGCAGATACGCAGTATTTT.

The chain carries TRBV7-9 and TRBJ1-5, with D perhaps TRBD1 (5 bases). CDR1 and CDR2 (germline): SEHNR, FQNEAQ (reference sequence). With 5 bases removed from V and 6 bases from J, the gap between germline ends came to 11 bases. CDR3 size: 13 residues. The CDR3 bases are TGTGCCAGCAGCCTCCAGGGTAGTCAGCCCCAGCATTTT. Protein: CASSLQGSQPQHF. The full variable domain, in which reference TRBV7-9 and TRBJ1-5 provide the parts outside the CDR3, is DTGVSQNPRHKITKRGQNVTFRCDPISEHNRLYWYRQTLGQGPEFLTYFQNEAQLEKSRLLSDRFSAERPKGSFSTLEIQRTEQGDSAMYLCASSLQGSQPQHFGDGTRLSIL.

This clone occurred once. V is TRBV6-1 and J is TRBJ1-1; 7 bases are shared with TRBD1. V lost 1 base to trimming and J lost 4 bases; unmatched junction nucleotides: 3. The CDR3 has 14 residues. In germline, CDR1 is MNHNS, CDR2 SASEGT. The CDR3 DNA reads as TGTGCCAGCAGTGAAGAGGGGACAGTCACTGAAGCTTTCTTT. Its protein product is CASSEEGTVTEAFF.